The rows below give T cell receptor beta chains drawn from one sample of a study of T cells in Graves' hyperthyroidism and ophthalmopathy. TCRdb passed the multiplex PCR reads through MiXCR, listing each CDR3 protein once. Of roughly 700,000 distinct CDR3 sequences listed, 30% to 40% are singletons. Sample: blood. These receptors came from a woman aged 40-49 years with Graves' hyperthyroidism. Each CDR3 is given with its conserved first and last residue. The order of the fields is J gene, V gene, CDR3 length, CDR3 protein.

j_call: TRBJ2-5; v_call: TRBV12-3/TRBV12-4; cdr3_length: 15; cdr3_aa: CASSFGTGVTETQYF
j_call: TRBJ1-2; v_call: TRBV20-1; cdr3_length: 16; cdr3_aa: CSARDVLRQGGYGYTF
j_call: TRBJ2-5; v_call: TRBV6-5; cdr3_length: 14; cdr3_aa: CASSYSRGFETQYF
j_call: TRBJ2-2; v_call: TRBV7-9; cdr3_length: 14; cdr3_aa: CASSAGVRTGELFF
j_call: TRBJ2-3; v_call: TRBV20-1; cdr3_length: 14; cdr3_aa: CSAGTSQTLDTQYF
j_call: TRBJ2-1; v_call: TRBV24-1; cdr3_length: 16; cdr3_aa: CATSDGQSSSYNEQFF
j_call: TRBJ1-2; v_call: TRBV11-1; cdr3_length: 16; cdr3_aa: CASSPTPRKALYGYTF
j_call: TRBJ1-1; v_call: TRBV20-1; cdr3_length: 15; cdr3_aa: CSARDGRGLNTEAFF
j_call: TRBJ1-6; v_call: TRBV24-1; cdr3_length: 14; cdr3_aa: CATSDGGYRSPLHF
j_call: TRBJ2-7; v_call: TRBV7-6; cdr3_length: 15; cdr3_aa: CASSLETLGTYGQYF
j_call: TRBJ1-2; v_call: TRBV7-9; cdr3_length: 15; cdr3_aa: CASSPGQGIYGGYTF
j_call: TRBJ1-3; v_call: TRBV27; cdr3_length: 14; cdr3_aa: CASSLLPAGNTIYF
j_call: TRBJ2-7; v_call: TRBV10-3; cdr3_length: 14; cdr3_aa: CAISARTGDREQYF
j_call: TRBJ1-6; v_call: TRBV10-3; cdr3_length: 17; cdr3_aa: CASSLTGGQGGNSPLHF
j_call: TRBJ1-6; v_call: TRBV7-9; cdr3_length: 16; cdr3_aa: CASSRLRTGPQSPLHF
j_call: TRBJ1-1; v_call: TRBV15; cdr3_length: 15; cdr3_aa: CATSFSELGDTEAFF
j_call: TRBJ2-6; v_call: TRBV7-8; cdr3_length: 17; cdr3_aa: CASSFGTGGPGANVLTF
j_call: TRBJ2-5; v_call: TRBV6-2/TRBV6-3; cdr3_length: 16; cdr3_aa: CASSWVLAGGQETQYF
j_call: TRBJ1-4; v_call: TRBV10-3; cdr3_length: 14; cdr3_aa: CAISDRQDNEKLFF
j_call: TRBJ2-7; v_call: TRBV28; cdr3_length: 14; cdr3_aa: CASSLAGHGYEQYF
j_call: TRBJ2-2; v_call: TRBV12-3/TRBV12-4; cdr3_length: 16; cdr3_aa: CASSELGGPLSGELFF
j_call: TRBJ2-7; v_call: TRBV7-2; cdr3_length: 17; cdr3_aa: CASSAMGASGPLGEQYF
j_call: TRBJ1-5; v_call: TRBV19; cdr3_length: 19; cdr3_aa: CASSMGDRGPQYSNQPQHF
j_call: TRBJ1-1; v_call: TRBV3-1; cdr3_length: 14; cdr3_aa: CASSRSGGNAEAFF
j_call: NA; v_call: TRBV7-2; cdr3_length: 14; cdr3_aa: CASTKGLAIGEQFF
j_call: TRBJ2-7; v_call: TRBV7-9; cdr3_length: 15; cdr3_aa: CASSHRDRVHHEQYF
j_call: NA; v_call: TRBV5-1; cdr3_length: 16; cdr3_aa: CASSGGTSGSYNEQFF
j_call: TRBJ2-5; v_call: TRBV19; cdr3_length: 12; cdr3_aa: CASAAGKETQYF
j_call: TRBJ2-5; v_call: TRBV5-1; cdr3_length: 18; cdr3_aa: CASSLYYGRLAPQETQYF
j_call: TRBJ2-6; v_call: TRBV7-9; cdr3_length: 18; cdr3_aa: CASSTSGRVVSGANVLTF
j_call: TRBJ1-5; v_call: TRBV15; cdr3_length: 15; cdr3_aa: CATSREGRNNQPQHF
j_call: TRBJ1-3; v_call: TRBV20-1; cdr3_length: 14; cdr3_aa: CSASPSMAGNTIYF
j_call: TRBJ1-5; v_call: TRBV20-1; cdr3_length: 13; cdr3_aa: CSASPYSNQPQHF
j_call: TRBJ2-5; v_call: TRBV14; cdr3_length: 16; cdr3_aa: CASSQWVERGKETQYF
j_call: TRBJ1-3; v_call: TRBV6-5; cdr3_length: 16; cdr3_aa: CASSYSRQGSGNTIYF
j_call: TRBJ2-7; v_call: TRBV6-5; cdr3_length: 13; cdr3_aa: CASSSFSGYEQYF
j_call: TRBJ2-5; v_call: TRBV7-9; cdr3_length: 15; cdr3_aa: CASSPKTGIIETQYF
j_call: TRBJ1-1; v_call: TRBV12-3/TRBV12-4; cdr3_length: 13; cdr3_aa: CASSLGQYTEAFF
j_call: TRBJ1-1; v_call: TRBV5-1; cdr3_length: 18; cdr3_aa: CASSSRTGTTKLNTEAFF
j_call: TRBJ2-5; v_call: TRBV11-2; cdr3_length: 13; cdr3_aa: CASTRKAQETQYF
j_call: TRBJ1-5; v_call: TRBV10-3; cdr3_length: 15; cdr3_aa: CAISEGVGGNQPQHF
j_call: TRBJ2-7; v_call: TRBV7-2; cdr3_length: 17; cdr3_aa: CASSSGGTRRQSYEQYF
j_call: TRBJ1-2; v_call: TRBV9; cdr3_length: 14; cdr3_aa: CASSVNPTESGYTF
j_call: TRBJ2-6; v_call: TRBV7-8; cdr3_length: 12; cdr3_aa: CASSWRANVLTF
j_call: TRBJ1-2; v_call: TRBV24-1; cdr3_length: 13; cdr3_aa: CATSDRWAEGYTF
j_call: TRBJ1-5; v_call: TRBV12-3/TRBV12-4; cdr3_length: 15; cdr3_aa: CASSAGGGSNQPQHF
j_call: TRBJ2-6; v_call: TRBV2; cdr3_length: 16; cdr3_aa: CASSRQGGSGANVLTF
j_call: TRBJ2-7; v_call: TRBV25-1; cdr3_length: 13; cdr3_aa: CASSESGINEQYF
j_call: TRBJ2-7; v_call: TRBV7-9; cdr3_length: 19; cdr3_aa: CASSPGTVRLAGGRDEQYF
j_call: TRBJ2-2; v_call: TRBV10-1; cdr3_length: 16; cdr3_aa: CASQDTSGAGAGELFF
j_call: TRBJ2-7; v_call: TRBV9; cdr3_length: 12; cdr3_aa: CASSVIGGEQYF
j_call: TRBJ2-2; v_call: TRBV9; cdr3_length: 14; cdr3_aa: CASSVGEIAGELFF
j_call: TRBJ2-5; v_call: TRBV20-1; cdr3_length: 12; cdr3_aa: CSASQGLETQYF
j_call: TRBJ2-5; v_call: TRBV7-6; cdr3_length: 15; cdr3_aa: CASSLGRLSQETQYF
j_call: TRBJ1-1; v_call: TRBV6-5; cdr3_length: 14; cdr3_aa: CASSYSGLNTEAFF
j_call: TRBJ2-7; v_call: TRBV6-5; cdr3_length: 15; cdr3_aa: CASSSAGTVLYEQYF
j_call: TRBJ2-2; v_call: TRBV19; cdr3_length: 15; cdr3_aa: CASSKGSGDTGELFF
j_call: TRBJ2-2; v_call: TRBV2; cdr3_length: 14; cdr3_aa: CASSSGTARGELFF
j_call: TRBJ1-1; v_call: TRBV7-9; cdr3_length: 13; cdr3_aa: CASSLDGYNEAFF
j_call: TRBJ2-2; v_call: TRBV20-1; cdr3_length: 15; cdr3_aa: CRTTSGDSNTGELFF